This T cell receptor beta chain was found in a study of T cell responses to AZD1222 COVID-19 vaccine. Study outcomes and limitations: The CD4 TCRs associated with vaccination extended across spike and predominated at 160-218 and 743-854.

CDR1 is SGDLS and CDR2 is YYNGEE in the germline V gene. The CDR3 is 14 amino acids. V lost 0 bases to trimming and J lost 4 bases, with 8 bases between them. The protocol was immunoSEQ multiplex PCR, while the TCRdb copy is restricted to in-frame clones and leaves out a portion. This sample yields 120,000 to 150,000 clones, of which more than 85% are seen a single time; approximately 2.1% belongs to the top ten. With regard to this clone: Its target is unknown.

The chain couples TRBV9 to TRBJ2-1; no firm D call. This receptor was obtained from an adult in good health. The sample here was peripheral blood, taken on day 0 of AZD1222 vaccination. The CDR3 DNA follows: TGTGCCAGCAGCGTAGATAGGGATTACAATGAGCAGTTCTTC. Encoded protein: CASSVDRDYNEQFF.